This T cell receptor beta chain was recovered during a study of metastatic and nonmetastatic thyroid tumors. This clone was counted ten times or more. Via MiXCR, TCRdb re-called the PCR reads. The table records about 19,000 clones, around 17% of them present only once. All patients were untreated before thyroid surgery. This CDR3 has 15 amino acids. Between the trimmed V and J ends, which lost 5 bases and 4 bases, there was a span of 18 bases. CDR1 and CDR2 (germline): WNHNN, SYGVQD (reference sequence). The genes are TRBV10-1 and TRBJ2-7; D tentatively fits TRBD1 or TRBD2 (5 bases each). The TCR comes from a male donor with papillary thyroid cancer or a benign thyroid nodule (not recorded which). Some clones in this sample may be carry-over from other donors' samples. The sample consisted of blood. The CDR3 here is CASSNSGTRNYEQYF. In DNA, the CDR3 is TGCGCCAGCAGTAACTCCGGGACCAGAAATTACGAGCAGTACTTC.